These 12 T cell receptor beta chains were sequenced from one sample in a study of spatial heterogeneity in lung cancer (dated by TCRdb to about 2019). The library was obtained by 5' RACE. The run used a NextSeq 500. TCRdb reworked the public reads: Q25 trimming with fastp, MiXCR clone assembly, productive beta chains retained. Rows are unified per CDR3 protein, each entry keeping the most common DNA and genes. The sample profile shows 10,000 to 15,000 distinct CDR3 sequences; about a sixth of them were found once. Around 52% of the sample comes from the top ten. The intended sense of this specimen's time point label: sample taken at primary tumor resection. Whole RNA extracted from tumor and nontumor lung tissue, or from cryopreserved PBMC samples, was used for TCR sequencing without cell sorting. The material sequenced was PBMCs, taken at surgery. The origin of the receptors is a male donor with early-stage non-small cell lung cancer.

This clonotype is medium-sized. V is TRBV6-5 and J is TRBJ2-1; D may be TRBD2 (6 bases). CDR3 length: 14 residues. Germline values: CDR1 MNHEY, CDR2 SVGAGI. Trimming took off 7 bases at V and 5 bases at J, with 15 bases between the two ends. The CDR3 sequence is CASKPRGVNNEQFF. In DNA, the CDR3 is TGTGCCAGCAAACCCCGCGGGGTCAACAATGAGCAGTTCTTC.

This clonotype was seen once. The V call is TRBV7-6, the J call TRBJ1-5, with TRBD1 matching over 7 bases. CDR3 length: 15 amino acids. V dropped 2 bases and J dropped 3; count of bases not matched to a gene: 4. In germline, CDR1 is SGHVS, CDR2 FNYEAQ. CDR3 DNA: TGTGCCAGCAGCTTAAGACAGGGCCTCAATCAGCCCCAGCATTTT. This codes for CASSLRQGLNQPQHF.

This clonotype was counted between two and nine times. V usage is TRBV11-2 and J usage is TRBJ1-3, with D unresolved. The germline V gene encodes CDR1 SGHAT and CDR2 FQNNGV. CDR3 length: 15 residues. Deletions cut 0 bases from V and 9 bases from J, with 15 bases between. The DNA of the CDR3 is TGTGCCAGCAGCTTAGATGAGAACCCCCTTCGCACCATATATTTT. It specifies CASSLDENPLRTIYF.

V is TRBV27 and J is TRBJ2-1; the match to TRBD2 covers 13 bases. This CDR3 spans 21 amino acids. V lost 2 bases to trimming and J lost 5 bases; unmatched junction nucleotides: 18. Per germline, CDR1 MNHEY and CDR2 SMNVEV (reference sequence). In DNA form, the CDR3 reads TGTGCCAGCAGTTTAAGGGCGACTAGCGGGAGGATAGGGCTGAGGGACAATGAGCAGTTCTTC. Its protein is CASSLRATSGRIGLRDNEQFF.

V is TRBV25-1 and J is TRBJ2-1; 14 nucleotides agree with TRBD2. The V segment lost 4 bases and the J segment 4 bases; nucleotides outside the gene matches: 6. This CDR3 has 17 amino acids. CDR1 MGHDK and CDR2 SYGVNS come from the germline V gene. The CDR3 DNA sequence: TGTGCCAGCAGTGGGGGGACTAGCGGGAGAAGGTACAATGAGCAGTTCTTC. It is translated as CASSGGTSGRRYNEQFF.

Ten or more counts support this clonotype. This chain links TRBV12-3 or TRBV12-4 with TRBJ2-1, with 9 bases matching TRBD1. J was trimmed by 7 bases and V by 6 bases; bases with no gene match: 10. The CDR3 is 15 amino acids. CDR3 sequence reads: CASRSGTGIGNEQFF. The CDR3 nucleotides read TGTGCCAGCAGATCCGGGACAGGGATTGGGAATGAGCAGTTCTTC.

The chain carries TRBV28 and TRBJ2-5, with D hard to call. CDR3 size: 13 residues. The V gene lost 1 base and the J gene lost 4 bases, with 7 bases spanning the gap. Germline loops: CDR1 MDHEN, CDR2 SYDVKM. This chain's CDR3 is CASSLFKGETQYF. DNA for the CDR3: TGTGCCAGCAGTTTATTCAAGGGAGAGACCCAGTACTTC.

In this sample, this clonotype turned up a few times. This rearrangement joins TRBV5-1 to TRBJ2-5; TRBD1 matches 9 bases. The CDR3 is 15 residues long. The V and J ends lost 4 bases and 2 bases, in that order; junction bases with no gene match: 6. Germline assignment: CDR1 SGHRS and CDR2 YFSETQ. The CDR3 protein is CASSPFGQGQETQYF. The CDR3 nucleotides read TGCGCCAGCAGCCCCTTCGGACAGGGGCAAGAGACCCAGTACTTC.

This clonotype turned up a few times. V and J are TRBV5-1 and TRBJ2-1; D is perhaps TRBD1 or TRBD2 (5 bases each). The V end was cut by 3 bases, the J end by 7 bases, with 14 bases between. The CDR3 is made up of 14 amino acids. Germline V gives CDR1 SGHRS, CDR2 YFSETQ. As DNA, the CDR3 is TGCGCCAGCAGCTATGGGGGAATAGGAAATGAGCAGTTCTTC. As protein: CASSYGGIGNEQFF. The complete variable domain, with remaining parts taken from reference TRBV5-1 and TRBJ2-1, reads KAGVTQTPRYLIKTRGQQVTLSCSPISGHRSVSWYQQTPGQGLQFLFEYFSETQRNKGNFPGRFSGRQFSNSRSEMNVSTLELGDSALYLCASSYGGIGNEQFFGPGTRLTVL.

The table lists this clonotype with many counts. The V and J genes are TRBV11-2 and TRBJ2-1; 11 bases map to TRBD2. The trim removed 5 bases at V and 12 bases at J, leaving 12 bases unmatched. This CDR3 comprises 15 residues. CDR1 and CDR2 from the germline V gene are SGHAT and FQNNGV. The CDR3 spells CASSHETSGRFWQFF. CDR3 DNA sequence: TGTGCCAGCAGCCACGAAACTAGCGGGAGATTTTGGCAGTTCTTC.

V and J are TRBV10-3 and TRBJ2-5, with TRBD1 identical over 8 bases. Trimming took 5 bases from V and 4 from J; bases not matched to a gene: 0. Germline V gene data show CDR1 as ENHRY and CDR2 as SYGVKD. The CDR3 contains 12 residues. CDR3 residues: CAISTGGETQYF. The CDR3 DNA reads TGTGCCATCAGTACAGGGGGAGAGACCCAGTACTTC.

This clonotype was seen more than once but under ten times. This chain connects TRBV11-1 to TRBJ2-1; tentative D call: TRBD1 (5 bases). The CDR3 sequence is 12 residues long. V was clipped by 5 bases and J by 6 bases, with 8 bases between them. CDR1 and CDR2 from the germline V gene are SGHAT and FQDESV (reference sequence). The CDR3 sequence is CASSPQGNEQFF. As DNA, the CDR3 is TGTGCCAGCAGCCCCCAGGGCAATGAGCAGTTCTTC. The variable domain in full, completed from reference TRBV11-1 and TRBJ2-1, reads EAEVAQSPRYKITEKSQAVAFWCDPISGHATLYWYRQILGQGPELLVQFQDESVVDDSQLPKDRFSAERLKGVDSTLKIQPAELGDSAMYLCASSPQGNEQFFGPGTRLTVL.